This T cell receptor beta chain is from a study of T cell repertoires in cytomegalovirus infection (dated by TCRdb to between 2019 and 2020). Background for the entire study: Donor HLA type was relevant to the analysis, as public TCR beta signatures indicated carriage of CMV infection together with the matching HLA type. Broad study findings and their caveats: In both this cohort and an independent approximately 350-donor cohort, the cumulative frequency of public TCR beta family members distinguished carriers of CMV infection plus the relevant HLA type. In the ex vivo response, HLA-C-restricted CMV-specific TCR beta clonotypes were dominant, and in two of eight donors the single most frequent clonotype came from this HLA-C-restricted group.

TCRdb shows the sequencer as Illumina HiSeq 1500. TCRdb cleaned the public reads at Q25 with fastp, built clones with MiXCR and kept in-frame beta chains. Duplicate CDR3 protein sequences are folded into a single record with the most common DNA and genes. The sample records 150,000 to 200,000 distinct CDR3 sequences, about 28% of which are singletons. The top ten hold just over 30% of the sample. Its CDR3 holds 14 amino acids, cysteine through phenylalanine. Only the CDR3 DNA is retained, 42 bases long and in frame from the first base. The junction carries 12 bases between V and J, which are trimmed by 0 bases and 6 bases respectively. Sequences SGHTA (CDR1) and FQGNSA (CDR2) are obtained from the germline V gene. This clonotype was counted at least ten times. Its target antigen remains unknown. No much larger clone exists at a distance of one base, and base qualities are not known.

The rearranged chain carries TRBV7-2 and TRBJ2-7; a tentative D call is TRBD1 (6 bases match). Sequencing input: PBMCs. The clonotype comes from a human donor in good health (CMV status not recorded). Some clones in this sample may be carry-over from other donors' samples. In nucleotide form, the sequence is TGTGCCAGCAGCTTAGCCAGGGGCCCCCTCGAGCAGTACTTC. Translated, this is CASSLARGPLEQYF.